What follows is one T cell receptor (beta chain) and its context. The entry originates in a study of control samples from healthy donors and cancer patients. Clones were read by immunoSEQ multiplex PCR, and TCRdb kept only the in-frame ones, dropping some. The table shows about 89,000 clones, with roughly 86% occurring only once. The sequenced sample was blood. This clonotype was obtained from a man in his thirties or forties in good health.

The chain's CDR3 is CASSEAIPGRYEQYV. CDR3 nucleotides: TGTGCCAGCAGTGAAGCCATCCCGGGACGCTACGAGCAGTACGTC. The V gene is TRBV6-1, the J gene TRBJ2-7; possibly TRBD1 or TRBD2 for D (5 bases each). The germline gives CDR1 MNHNS, CDR2 SASEGT. CDR3 length equals 15 residues. V was trimmed by 0 bases and J by 3 bases, leaving 12 bases between them.